The subject of this entry is one T cell receptor (beta chain). Its matching antigen is unknown. It was CD45RO-negative cells, positively selected for CCR7, that made up naive CD8 cells, with terminally differentiated effector memory CD45RA+ cells excluded. Measured with immunoSEQ multiplex PCR; TCRdb has only the in-frame clones, and not every one. The sample records about 680,000 clones, roughly 94% being singletons. The CDR3 totals 15 residues. The ends were cut back, 6 bases at V and 2 bases at J, with 14 bases in the middle. The germline CDR1 and CDR2 sequences are MNHEY and SVGAGI. This sample is drawn from a study of shared clonotypes between healthy human individuals. Overall study results and limits: Larger richness was generally estimated for naive than memory subsets. Rarefaction indicated that sorted-subset sequencing remained incomplete although depth was large.

The sequencing sample was made of naive CD8+ T cells sorted from blood. The sequence derives from a man aged 25 to 45 in good health. This chain joins TRBV6-5 and TRBJ1-5; no definite D call. The CDR3 region has the DNA TGTGCCAGCAGCCCCGCGGGCCTGCGCAATCAGCCCCAGCATTTT. Protein product: CASSPAGLRNQPQHF.